This T cell receptor (beta chain) was found in a study of blood T cell repertoires in COVID-19. The CDR3 is made up of 15 amino acids. Between the trimmed V and J ends, which lost 2 bases and 4 bases, there was a span of 11 bases. CDR1 is SGHDN and CDR2 is FVKESK in the germline V gene. Only in-frame clones appear in the TCRdb table, and some are missing; sequencing was by immunoSEQ multiplex PCR. The sample has 250,000 to 300,000 clones, 89% seen once; the top ten hold 1.7%. The age range of participants was 18 to 89 years, with residence in under 25 US areas. V is TRBV14 and J is TRBJ2-2; D not resolved. Sequenced material: PBMCs or T cells enriched from blood (not recorded which). This TCR derives from a middle-aged woman who had recovered from COVID-19. The DNA for the CDR3 is TGTGCCAGCAGCCAATTTCGGTGGAGCACCGGGGAGCTGTTTTTT. Amino acids: CASSQFRWSTGELFF.